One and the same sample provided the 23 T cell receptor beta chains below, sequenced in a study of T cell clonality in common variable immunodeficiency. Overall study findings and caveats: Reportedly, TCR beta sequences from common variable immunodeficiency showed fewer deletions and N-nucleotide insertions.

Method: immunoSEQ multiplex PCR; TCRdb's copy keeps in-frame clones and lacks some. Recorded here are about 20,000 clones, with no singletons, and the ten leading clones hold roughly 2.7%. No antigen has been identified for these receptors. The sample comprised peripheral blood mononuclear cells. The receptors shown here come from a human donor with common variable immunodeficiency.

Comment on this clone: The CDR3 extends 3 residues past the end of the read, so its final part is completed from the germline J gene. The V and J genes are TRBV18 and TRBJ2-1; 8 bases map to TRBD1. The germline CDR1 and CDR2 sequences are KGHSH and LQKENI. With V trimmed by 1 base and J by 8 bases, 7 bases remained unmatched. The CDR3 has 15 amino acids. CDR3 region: CASSPLATGVDEQFF. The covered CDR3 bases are TGTGCCAGCTCACCACTCGCGACAGGGGTCGATGAG.

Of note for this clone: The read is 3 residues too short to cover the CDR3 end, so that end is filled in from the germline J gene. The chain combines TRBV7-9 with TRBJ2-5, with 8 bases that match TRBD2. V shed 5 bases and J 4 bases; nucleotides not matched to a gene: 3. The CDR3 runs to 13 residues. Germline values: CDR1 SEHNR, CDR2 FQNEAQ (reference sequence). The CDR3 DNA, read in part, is TGTGCCAGCAGCGCGGGACTAGGAGAGACC. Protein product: CASSAGLGET. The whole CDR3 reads CASSAGLGETQYF.

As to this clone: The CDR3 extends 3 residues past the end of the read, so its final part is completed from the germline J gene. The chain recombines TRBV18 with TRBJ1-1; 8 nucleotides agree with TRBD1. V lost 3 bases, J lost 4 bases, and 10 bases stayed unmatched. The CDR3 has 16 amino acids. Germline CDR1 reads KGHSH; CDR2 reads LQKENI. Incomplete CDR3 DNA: TGTGCCAGCTCACCCCAGGGGGCGCTGGGTAGCACTGAA. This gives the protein CASSPQGALGSTE. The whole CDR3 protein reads CASSPQGALGSTEAFF.

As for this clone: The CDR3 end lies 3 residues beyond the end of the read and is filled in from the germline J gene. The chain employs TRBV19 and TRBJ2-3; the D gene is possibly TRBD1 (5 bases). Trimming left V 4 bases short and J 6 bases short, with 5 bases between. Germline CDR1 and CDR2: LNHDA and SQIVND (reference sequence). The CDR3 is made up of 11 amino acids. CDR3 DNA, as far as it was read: TGTGCCAGTAGTAAGGGGGATACG. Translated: CASSKGDT. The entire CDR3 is CASSKGDTQYF.

The CDR3 here is CASSPGLGGRASGYEQYF. Partial CDR3 DNA: TGTGCCAGCTCACCCGGCCTTGGCGGGAGGGCCTCGGGGTACGAG. This rearrangement joins TRBV18 to TRBJ2-7, with TRBD2 matching 9 bases. The read falls 3 residues short of the CDR3 end, and the missing part is taken from the germline J gene. Germline V gene lookup returns CDR1 KGHSH and CDR2 LQKENI. There are 18 residues in the CDR3. The trim removed 3 bases at V and 4 bases at J, leaving 16 bases unmatched.

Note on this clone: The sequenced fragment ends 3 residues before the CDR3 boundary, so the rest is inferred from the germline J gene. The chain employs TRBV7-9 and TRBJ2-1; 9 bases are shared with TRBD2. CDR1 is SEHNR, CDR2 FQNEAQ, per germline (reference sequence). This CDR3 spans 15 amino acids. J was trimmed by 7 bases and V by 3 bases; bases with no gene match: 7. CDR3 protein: CASSFLAGESNEQFF. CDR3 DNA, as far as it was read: TGTGCCAGCAGCTTCTTAGCGGGAGAATCGAATGAG.

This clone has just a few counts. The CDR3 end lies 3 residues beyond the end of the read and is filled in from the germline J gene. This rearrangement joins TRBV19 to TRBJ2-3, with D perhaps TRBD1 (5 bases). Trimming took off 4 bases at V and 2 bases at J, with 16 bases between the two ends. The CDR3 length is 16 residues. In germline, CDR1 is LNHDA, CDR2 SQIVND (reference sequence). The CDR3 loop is CASSKGSLTFTDTQYF. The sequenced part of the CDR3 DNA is TGTGCCAGTAGTAAGGGGTCCCTTACCTTCACAGATACG.

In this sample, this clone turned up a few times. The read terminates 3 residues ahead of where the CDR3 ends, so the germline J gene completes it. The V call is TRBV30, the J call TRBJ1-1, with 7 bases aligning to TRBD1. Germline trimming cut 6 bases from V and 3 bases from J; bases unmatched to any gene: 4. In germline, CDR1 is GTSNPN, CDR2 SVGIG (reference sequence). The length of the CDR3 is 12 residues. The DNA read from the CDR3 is TGTGCCTGTGGACAGGATTACACTGAA. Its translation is CACGQDYTE. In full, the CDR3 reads CACGQDYTEAFF.

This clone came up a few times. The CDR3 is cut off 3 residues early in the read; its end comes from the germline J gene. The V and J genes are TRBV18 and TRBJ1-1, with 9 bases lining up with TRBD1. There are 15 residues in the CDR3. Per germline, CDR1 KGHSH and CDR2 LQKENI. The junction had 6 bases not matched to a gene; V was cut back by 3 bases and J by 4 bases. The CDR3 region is CASSPPQGARTEAFF. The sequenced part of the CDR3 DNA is TGTGCCAGCTCACCCCCACAGGGGGCGCGCACTGAA.

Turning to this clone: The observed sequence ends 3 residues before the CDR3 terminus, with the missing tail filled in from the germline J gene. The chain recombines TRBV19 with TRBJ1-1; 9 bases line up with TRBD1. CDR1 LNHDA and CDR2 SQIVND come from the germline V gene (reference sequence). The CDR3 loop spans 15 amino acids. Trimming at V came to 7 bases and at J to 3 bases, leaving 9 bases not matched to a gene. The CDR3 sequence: CASTKTGGAHTEAFF. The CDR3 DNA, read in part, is TGTGCCAGTACTAAGACAGGGGGAGCCCACACTGAA.

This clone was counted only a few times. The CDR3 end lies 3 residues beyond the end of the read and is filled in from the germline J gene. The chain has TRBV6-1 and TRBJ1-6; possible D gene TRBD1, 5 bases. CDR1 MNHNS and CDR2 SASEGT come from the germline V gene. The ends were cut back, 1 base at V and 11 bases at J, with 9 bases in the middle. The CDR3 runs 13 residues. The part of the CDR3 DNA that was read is TGTGCCAGCAGTGAAGGAGGGGAGACACCC. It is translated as CASSEGGETP. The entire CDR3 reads CASSEGGETPLHF.

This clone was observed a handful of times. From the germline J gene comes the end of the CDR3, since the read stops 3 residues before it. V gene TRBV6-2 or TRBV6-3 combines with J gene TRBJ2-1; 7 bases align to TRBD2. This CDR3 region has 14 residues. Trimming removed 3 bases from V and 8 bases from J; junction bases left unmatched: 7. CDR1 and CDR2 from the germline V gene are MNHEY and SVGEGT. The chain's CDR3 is CASSYFSSGDEQFF. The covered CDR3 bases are TGTGCCAGCAGTTATTTCTCTAGCGGTGATGAG.

The CDR3 spells CASRAGQGSSYNEQFF. The CDR3 bases that were read are TGTGCCAGTCGGGCGGGACAGGGGAGCTCCTACAATGAG. The chain links TRBV19 to TRBJ2-1; 10 nucleotides line up with TRBD1. From the germline J gene comes the end of the CDR3, since the read stops 3 residues before it. V dropped 8 bases and J dropped 0; count of bases not matched to a gene: 7. This CDR3 has 16 residues. CDR1 and CDR2 (germline): LNHDA, SQIVND (reference sequence).

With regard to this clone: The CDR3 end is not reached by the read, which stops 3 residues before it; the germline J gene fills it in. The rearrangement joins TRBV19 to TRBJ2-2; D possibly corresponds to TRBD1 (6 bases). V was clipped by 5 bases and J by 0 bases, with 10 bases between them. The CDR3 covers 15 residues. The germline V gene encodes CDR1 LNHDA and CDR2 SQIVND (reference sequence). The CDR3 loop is CASSPRTANTGELFF. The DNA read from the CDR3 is TGTGCCAGTAGTCCCCGGACAGCGAACACCGGGGAG.

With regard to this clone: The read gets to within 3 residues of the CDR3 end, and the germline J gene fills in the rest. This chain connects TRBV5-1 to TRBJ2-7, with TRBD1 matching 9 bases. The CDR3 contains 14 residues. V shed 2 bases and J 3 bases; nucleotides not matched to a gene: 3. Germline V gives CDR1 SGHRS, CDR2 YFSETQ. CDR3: CASSFGTGIYEQYF. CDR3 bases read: TGCGCCAGCAGCTTCGGGACAGGGATCTACGAG.

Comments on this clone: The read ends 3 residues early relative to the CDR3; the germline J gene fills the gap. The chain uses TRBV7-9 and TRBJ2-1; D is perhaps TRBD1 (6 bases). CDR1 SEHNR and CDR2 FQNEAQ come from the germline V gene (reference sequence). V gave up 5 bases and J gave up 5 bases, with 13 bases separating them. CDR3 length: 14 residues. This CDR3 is CASSPIRGNNEQFF. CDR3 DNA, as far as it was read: TGTGCCAGCAGCCCCATAAGGGGGAACAATGAG.

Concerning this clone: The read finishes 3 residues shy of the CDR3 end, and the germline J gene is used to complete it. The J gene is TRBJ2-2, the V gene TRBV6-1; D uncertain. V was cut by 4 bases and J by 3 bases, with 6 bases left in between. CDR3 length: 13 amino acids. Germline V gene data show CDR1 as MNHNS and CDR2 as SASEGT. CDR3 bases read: TGTGCCAGCAGTGCCGTTTACACCGGGGAG. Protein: CASSAVYTGE. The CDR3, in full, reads CASSAVYTGELFF.

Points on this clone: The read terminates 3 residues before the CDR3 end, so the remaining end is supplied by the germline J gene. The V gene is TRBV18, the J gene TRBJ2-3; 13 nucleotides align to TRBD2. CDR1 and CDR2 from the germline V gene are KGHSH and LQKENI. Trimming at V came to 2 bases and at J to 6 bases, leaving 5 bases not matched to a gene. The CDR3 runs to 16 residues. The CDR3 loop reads CASSPRTSGSGDTQYF. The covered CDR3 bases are TGTGCCAGCTCACCAAGGACTAGCGGGAGTGGGGATACG.

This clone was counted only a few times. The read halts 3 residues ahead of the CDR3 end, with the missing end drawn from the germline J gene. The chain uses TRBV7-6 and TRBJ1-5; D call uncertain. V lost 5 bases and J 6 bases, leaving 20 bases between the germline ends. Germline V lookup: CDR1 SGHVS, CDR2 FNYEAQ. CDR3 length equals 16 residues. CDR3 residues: CASSPGEGKPSQPQHF. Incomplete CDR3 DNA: TGTGCCAGCAGCCCCGGGGAGGGAAAACCCTCTCAGCCC.

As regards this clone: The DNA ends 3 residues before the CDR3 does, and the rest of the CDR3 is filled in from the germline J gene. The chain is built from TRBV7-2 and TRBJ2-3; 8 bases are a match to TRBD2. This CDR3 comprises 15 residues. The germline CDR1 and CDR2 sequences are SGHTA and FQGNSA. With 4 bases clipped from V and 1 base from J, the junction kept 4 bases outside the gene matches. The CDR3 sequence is CASSSYSGGTDTQYF. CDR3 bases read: TGTGCCAGCAGCTCATATAGCGGGGGCACAGATACG. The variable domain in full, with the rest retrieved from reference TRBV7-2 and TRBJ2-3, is GAGVSQSPSNKVTEKGKDVELRCDPISGHTALYWYRQSLGQGLEFLIYFQGNSAPDKSGLPSDRFSAERTGGSVSTLTIQRTQQEDSAVYLCASSSYSGGTDTQYFGPGTRLTVL.

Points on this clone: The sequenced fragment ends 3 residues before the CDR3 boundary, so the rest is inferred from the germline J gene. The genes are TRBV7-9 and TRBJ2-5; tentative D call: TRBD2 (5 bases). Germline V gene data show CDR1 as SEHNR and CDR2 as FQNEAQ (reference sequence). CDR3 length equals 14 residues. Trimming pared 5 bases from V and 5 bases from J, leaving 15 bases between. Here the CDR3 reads CASSPGLAGETQYF. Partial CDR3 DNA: TGTGCCAGCAGCCCCGGACTTGCTGGGGAGACC.

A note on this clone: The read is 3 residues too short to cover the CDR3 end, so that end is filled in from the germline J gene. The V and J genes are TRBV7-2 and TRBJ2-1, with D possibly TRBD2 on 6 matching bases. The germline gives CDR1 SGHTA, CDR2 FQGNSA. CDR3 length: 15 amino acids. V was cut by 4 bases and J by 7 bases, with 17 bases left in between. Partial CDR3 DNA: TGTGCCAGCAGCTCCGCGGGAATACTTACGAATGAG. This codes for CASSSAGILTNE. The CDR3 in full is CASSSAGILTNEQFF.

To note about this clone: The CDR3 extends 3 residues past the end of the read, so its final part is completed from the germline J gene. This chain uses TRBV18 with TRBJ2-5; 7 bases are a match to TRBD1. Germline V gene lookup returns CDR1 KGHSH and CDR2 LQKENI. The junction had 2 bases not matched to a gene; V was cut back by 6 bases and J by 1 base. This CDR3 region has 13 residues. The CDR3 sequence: CASSDRVQETQYF. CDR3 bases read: TGTGCCAGCTCCGACAGGGTCCAAGAGACC.